A single sample is the source of the 27 T cell receptor beta chains below, sequenced in a study of T-cell reconstitution after alpha-beta-depleted transplantation in children. As it was prepared, the TCRbeta library received unique molecular identifiers. One entry per CDR3 protein results from TCRdb running MiXCR on the PCR reads. The repertoire consists of 200,000 to 250,000 distinct CDR3 sequences, with around 9.6% occurring once and the leading ten covering around 6.2%. Specimen: PBMCs from the stem cell graft donor, collected from the stem cell graft. The receptors were gathered from a human donor who donated a stem cell graft to a child with acute lymphoblastic leukemia.

This clonotype was counted a few times. The chain joins TRBV6-1 to TRBJ1-5; 7 bases map to TRBD1. The ends lost 2 bases at V and 6 bases at J; junction bases unmatched: 4. The CDR3 spans 14 residues. Germline CDR1 MNHNS, CDR2 SASEGT. The CDR3 spells CASSEIGGGQPQHF. The CDR3 DNA follows: TGTGCCAGCAGTGAAATAGGGGGCGGTCAGCCCCAGCATTTT.

This clonotype was counted only a few times. This chain connects TRBV20-1 to TRBJ2-1; no clear D. CDR1 DFQATT and CDR2 SNEGSKA come from the germline V gene (reference sequence). The CDR3 has 14 residues. Between the trimmed V and J ends, which lost 6 bases and 0 bases, there was a span of 12 bases. The CDR3 protein is CSAPAVSSYNEQFF. CDR3 coding DNA: TGCAGTGCCCCCGCCGTCAGCTCCTACAATGAGCAGTTCTTC.

This clonotype showed up many times. This CDR3 reads CASSLDLAGVLNEQFF. CDR3 nucleotide sequence: TGCGCCAGCAGCTTGGATTTAGCGGGGGTCCTCAATGAGCAGTTCTTC. The chain joins TRBV5-1 to TRBJ2-1; TRBD2 agrees at 9 bases. The germline V gene has CDR1 SGHRS and CDR2 YFSETQ. Trimming took 0 bases from V and 6 from J; bases not matched to a gene: 7. The CDR3 contains 16 residues.

This chain joins TRBV5-6 and TRBJ2-2; D is unclear. The CDR3 totals 15 residues. In germline, CDR1 is SGHDT, CDR2 YYEEEE. The V end was cut by 4 bases, the J end by 1 base, with 11 bases between. CDR3 DNA sequence: TGTGCCAGCAGCCCAGAGGACGGGAACACCGGGGAGCTGTTTTTT. Protein product: CASSPEDGNTGELFF. Based on the CDR3 plus reference TRBV5-6 and TRBJ2-2, the full variable domain is DAGVTQSPTHLIKTRGQQVTLRCSPKSGHDTVSWYQQALGQGPQFIFQYYEEEERQRGNFPDRFSGHQFPNYSSELNVNALLLGDSALYLCASSPEDGNTGELFFGEGSRLTVL.

This clonotype came up many times. The chain uses TRBV7-9 and TRBJ2-1, with 7 bases aligning to TRBD1. Germline CDR1 and CDR2: SEHNR and FQNEAQ (reference sequence). CDR3 length: 15 residues. V lost 4 bases, J lost 5 bases, and 8 bases stayed unmatched. CDR3 in amino acids: CASSSTQGVNNEQFF. Written as DNA, the CDR3 is TGTGCCAGCAGCTCGACCCAGGGGGTGAACAATGAGCAGTTCTTC.

This clonotype was seen ten or more times. The chain recombines TRBV14 with TRBJ2-3; D unresolved. Trimming removed 1 base at V and 7 bases at J, with 9 bases between. The CDR3 spans 13 residues. From germline, CDR1 is SGHDN and CDR2 FVKESK. For the CDR3, the DNA is TGTGCCAGCAGCCAAGTGGGCACGTATACGCAGTATTTT. Encoded protein: CASSQVGTYTQYF.

J is TRBJ2-6 and V is TRBV9; D ambiguous. Trimming shortened V by 3 bases and J by 4 bases, and 8 bases separated the two germline ends. The CDR3 has 14 amino acids. Per the germline V gene, CDR1 is SGDLS and CDR2 is YYNGEE. In DNA form, the CDR3 reads TGTGCCAGCAGCGCCCAGAGGGGGGCCAACGTCCTGACTTTC. It yields the protein CASSAQRGANVLTF.

This clonotype appeared a few times. The chain is built from TRBV18 and TRBJ2-5; 8 bases map to TRBD2. V was pared by 0 bases and J by 3 bases, with 3 bases of the junction left unmatched. This CDR3 is 15 amino acids long. Germline V lookup: CDR1 KGHSH, CDR2 LQKENI. As DNA, the CDR3 is TGTGCCAGCTCACCACCCAGCGGGAGAAAAGAGACCCAGTACTTC. Its translation is CASSPPSGRKETQYF.

V usage is TRBV4-1 and J usage is TRBJ1-1, with 8 bases identical to TRBD1. Germline lookup yields CDR1 MGHRA and CDR2 YSYEKL. With 2 bases clipped from V and 1 base from J, the junction kept 6 bases outside the gene matches. This CDR3 contains 16 residues. CDR3 nucleotide sequence: TGCGCCAGCAGCCAAACCCGGGACAGGTGGAACACTGAAGCTTTCTTT. Translating it yields CASSQTRDRWNTEAFF.

The gene calls are TRBV19 and TRBJ2-1; possible D gene TRBD2, 5 bases. The germline V gene encodes CDR1 LNHDA and CDR2 SQIVND (reference sequence). V was clipped by 1 base and J by 10 bases, with 14 bases between them. The CDR3 contains 14 residues. The CDR3: CASSIAPRGSEQFF. CDR3 sequence (DNA): TGTGCCAGTAGTATAGCCCCCCGTGGGAGCGAGCAGTTCTTC.

This clonotype was detected ten times or more. This sequence joins TRBV7-9 and TRBJ2-1, with D uncertain. CDR1 and CDR2 (germline): SEHNR, FQNEAQ (reference sequence). The CDR3 spans 14 residues. Between the trimmed V and J ends, which lost 4 bases and 4 bases, there was a span of 11 bases. The CDR3 here is CASSWFGGYNEQFF. The CDR3 DNA reads TGTGCCAGCAGCTGGTTTGGCGGATACAATGAGCAGTTCTTC.

This clonotype was counted between two and nine times. The chain recombines TRBV5-4 with TRBJ2-5, with unresolved D. CDR1 is SGHNT and CDR2 is YYREEE in the germline V gene (reference sequence). The V end was cut by 0 bases, the J end by 0 bases, with 6 bases between. The CDR3 runs 14 residues. The CDR3 nucleotides are TGTGCCAGCAGCTTGGGGCAGGACCAAGAGACCCAGTACTTC. Its protein is CASSLGQDQETQYF.

The sample holds a few counts of this clonotype. The V gene is TRBV10-3, the J gene TRBJ2-7, with 11 positions matching TRBD2. J gave up 4 bases and V 6 bases, and 8 bases lay outside the gene matches. The CDR3 totals 15 residues. Looked up from germline, CDR1 is ENHRY and CDR2 is SYGVKD. The CDR3 loop reads CAISGKLAGEYEQYF. The CDR3 coding sequence is TGTGCCATCAGCGGAAAACTAGCGGGGGAATACGAGCAGTACTTC.

This clonotype has a handful of counts. The chain recombines TRBV5-1 with TRBJ2-2; D call uncertain. The CDR3 length is 16 residues. V lost 2 bases, J lost 3 bases, and 14 bases lay in between. Germline CDR1 reads SGHRS; CDR2 reads YFSETQ. CDR3 region: CASSLSQNIDTGELFF. The DNA of the CDR3 is TGCGCCAGCAGCTTAAGTCAGAATATAGACACCGGGGAGCTGTTTTTT.

This clonotype was counted many times. The chain joins TRBV5-1 to TRBJ1-1, with TRBD1 matching over 12 bases. In germline, CDR1 is SGHRS, CDR2 YFSETQ. V lost 6 bases and J lost 3; bases outside the gene matches: 18. The CDR3 is 19 residues long. CDR3 in amino acids: CASTRSSGTGGKRDTEAFF. CDR3 in DNA: TGCGCCAGCACCCGATCTTCCGGGACAGGGGGCAAGAGGGACACTGAAGCTTTCTTT.

This clonotype was counted a few times. V gene TRBV12-3 or TRBV12-4 combines with J gene TRBJ2-1; TRBD1 matches at 7 bases. The V segment lost 1 base and the J segment 8 bases; nucleotides outside the gene matches: 8. This CDR3 contains 15 residues. The CDR3 sequence is CASSLDRGLFYEQFF. The CDR3 DNA follows: TGTGCCAGCAGTTTAGACAGGGGTTTATTTTATGAGCAGTTCTTC.

The gene calls are TRBV11-2 and TRBJ2-7; D is possibly TRBD1 (6 bases). The CDR3 is 15 residues long. V was trimmed by 5 bases and J by 4 bases, leaving 18 bases between them. Germline assignment: CDR1 SGHAT and CDR2 FQNNGV. CDR3 sequence reads: CASSPSTGIEYEQYF. CDR3 in DNA: TGTGCCAGCAGCCCAAGCACAGGGATCGAATACGAGCAGTACTTC.

The chain has TRBV19 and TRBJ1-5, with D perhaps matching TRBD1 (5 bases). The germline V gene has CDR1 LNHDA and CDR2 SQIVND (reference sequence). The CDR3 covers 13 residues. V lost 6 bases to trimming and J lost 0 bases, with 6 bases between them. CDR3 amino acids: CASRDISNQPQHF. CDR3 DNA sequence: TGTGCCAGTAGGGACATTAGCAATCAGCCCCAGCATTTT.

The chain employs TRBV24-1 and TRBJ1-2; TRBD1 aligns across 9 bases. Germline CDR1 and CDR2: KGHDR and SFDVKD. This CDR3 spans 13 amino acids. Trimming cost V 7 bases and J 7 bases; bases outside gene matches: 6. The CDR3: CATSRDRASGYTF. CDR3 in DNA: TGTGCCACCAGCCGGGACAGGGCTTCTGGCTACACCTTC.

The chain couples TRBV7-2 to TRBJ2-3; D is unresolved. The germline V gene encodes CDR1 SGHTA and CDR2 FQGNSA. This CDR3 spans 13 amino acids. Trimming shortened V by 5 bases and J by 8 bases, and 14 bases separated the two germline ends. CDR3 sequence reads: CASSDRLGGTQYF. The CDR3 region has the DNA TGTGCCAGCAGCGATAGGCTGGGCGGTACGCAGTATTTT.

This clonotype was found many times. This chain uses TRBV7-2 with TRBJ2-3; no reliable D call. Germline CDR1 and CDR2: SGHTA and FQGNSA. The CDR3 loop spans 13 amino acids. Trimming left V 1 base short and J 4 bases short, with 6 bases between. CDR3 coding DNA: TGTGCCAGCAGCTTAGTTGGCGCAGATACGCAGTATTTT. Translated: CASSLVGADTQYF.

This clonotype was detected a few times. The V call is TRBV7-9, the J call TRBJ2-1; TRBD1 matches at 10 bases. This CDR3 comprises 14 residues. CDR1 is SEHNR and CDR2 is FQNEAQ in the germline V gene (reference sequence). V shed 5 bases and J 5 bases; nucleotides not matched to a gene: 3. The CDR3 nucleotides read TGTGCCAGCAGCCCGGACAGGGGGGACAATGAGCAGTTCTTC. Translated, it gives CASSPDRGDNEQFF. Variable domain in full (rest from reference TRBV7-9 and TRBJ2-1): DTGVSQNPRHKITKRGQNVTFRCDPISEHNRLYWYRQTLGQGPEFLTYFQNEAQLEKSRLLSDRFSAERPKGSFSTLEIQRTEQGDSAMYLCASSPDRGDNEQFFGPGTRLTVL.

The chain couples TRBV6-2 or TRBV6-3 to TRBJ2-7, with D hard to call. The CDR3 length is 12 residues. Trimming cost V 7 bases and J 6 bases, with 13 bases left between them. Germline values: CDR1 MNHEY, CDR2 SVGEGT. CDR3 residues: CASTAARLEQYF. The CDR3 region has the DNA TGTGCCAGCACCGCGGCTCGCCTCGAGCAGTACTTC.

The genes are TRBV19 and TRBJ1-5, with TRBD1 as a possible D gene (5 bases). The ends were cut back, 6 bases at V and 1 base at J, with 13 bases in the middle. The germline CDR1 and CDR2 sequences are LNHDA and SQIVND (reference sequence). This CDR3 has 15 amino acids. CDR3 nucleotide sequence: TGTGCCAGTAGAAGCGACAGAAGCAGCAATCAGCCCCAGCATTTT. Amino acids: CASRSDRSSNQPQHF.

The gene calls are TRBV5-1 and TRBJ1-1, with 8 nucleotides matching TRBD1. The CDR3 sequence is 15 residues long. Losses at the gene ends were 4 bases for V and 5 bases for J; bases not matched to a gene: 10. Germline V gives CDR1 SGHRS, CDR2 YFSETQ. The CDR3 nucleotides read TGCGCCAGCAGCGGCGGACAGGGTGTCGGGACTGAAGCTTTCTTT. Its translation: CASSGGQGVGTEAFF. The full variable domain, with the rest looked up from reference TRBV5-1 and TRBJ1-1, is KAGVTQTPRYLIKTRGQQVTLSCSPISGHRSVSWYQQTPGQGLQFLFEYFSETQRNKGNFPGRFSGRQFSNSRSEMNVSTLELGDSALYLCASSGGQGVGTEAFFGQGTRLTVV.

This clonotype turned up a few times. The chain joins TRBV27 to TRBJ1-1; TRBD1 might be the D (5 bases). The ends were cut back, 4 bases at V and 5 bases at J, with 14 bases in the middle. This CDR3 region has 14 residues. Germline values: CDR1 MNHEY, CDR2 SMNVEV (reference sequence). The CDR3 DNA is TGTGCCAGCAGTTGGGCAGGGAGGAGAACTGAAGCTTTCTTT. As protein: CASSWAGRRTEAFF.

This clonotype showed up just a few times. The chain recombines TRBV30 with TRBJ1-1; D gene ambiguous. Looked up from germline, CDR1 is GTSNPN and CDR2 is SVGIG (reference sequence). This CDR3 spans 11 amino acids. V dropped 5 bases and J dropped 7 bases, with 11 bases sitting between them. The CDR3 DNA reads as TGTGCCTGGGGAACTTCCTTTGAAGCTTTCTTT. Protein product: CAWGTSFEAFF. Full variable domain (remainder filled in from reference TRBV30 and TRBJ1-1): SQTIHQWPATLVQPVGSPLSLECTVEGTSNPNLYWYRQAAGRGLQLLFYSVGIGQISSEVPQNLSASRPQDRQFILSSKKLLLSDSGFYLCAWGTSFEAFFGQGTRLTVV.